A selection of T cell receptor beta chains follows, all from one sample in a study of CD8 T cells in ankylosing spondylitis. One entry per CDR3 protein, called by TCRdb with MiXCR from the 5' RACE reads. The table lists a few hundred thousand distinct CDR3 sequences, 10% to 13% of them singletons, with under 25% in the top ten. The source material was blood, either unsorted or a sorted T cell fraction (not recorded which). All receptors derive from a male donor with ankylosing spondylitis or in good health (not recorded which). The CDR3 runs from the conserved cysteine through the conserved F or W. D genes are given only for firm matches. Clone size is given for some rows only: seen once, a few or many times, or a class if the clone is expanded.

size,J,V,D,DNA,CDR3
-,TRBJ2-5,TRBV20-1,-,TGCAGTGCTTCCGATAGCACCCAAGAGACCCAGTACTTC,CSASDSTQETQYF
many,TRBJ1-1,TRBV7-8,-,TGTGCCAGCAGCCACGCAGGGCAGAACACTGAAGCTTTCTTT,CASSHAGQNTEAFF
few,TRBJ2-7,TRBV27,-,TGTGCCAGCAGTTTGGGGGAGCAGTACTTC,CASSLGEQYF
-,TRBJ1-5,TRBV28,TRBD1,TGTGCCAGCAGTACCATAGGTGGGACAGGCAGTTCCAATCAGCCCCAGCATTTT,CASSTIGGTGSSNQPQHF
many,TRBJ2-2,TRBV6-1,-,TGTGCCAGCACCAGAACCCCGGGAACCGGGGAGCTGTTTTTT,CASTRTPGTGELFF
many,TRBJ2-5,TRBV5-1,-,TGCGCCAGCAGCTACACAACAGGGAGACAAGAGACCCAGTACTTC,CASSYTTGRQETQYF
-,TRBJ2-2,TRBV20-1,-,TGCAGTGCTAGAGATGGGGGGCTGGGAAACACCGGGGTGTTTTTTTTT,CSARDGGLGNTGVFFF
few,TRBJ2-5,TRBV7-3,-,TGTGCCAGCAGCCCGGGACTTCTCAAGGGCCAAGAGACCCAGTACTTC,CASSPGLLKGQETQYF
many,TRBJ2-3,TRBV7-2,-,TGTGCCAGCAGAAAAGAGGCCGGTGGTACGCAGTATTTT,CASRKEAGGTQYF
many,TRBJ1-2,TRBV12-3/TRBV12-4,TRBD1,TGTGCCAGCAGTTCCCTTGGACAGGGGGGTACTAACTATGGCTACACCTTC,CASSSLGQGGTNYGYTF
many,TRBJ1-4,TRBV24-1,TRBD1,TGTGCCACCAGTGACGGGGGACAGCGTAATGAAAAACTGTTTTTT,CATSDGGQRNEKLFF
many,TRBJ2-1,TRBV20-1,-,TGCAGTGGCGTGCAGGATGGCTACAATGAGCAGTTCTTC,CSGVQDGYNEQFF
-,TRBJ2-7,TRBV20-1,-,TGCAGTGTTACACTTTCCGGGACACAACGCTACGAGCAGTACTTC,CSVTLSGTQRYEQYF
many,TRBJ2-1,TRBV20-1,-,TGCAGTGCTCGCCCGGGTGGGGGCGTAAGGAATGAGCAGTTCTTC,CSARPGGGVRNEQFF
few,TRBJ2-2,TRBV28,-,TGTGCCAGCAGTTTGGACAGCAGGGAGCTGTTTTTT,CASSLDSRELFF
many,TRBJ1-1,TRBV5-1,-,TGCGCCAGCGCTCCCCTTGGGACTTCGGGAGAAGCTTTCTTT,CASAPLGTSGEAFF
many,TRBJ2-3,TRBV7-9,-,TGTGCCAGCAGCTTAGTGATTTCAGATACGCAGTATTTT,CASSLVISDTQYF
many,TRBJ2-3,TRBV7-2,-,TGTGCCAGCAGCTTTTACCCTAGCACAGATACGCAGTATTTT,CASSFYPSTDTQYF
-,TRBJ2-1,TRBV5-1,TRBD1,TGCGCCAGCAGCCCCCTGGGACAGGGGGTCTACAATGAGCAGTTCTTC,CASSPLGQGVYNEQFF
many,TRBJ2-5,TRBV29-1,-,TGCAGCGTCCAACTAGAGACCCAGTACTTC,CSVQLETQYF
many,TRBJ2-7,TRBV28,-,TGTGCCAGCAGTTTACTGGGCTTCCAAGCAAACGGGGAGCAGTACTTC,CASSLLGFQANGEQYF
-,TRBJ1-4,TRBV11-2,TRBD1,TGTGCCAGCAGCTATGACAGGGTCGGTGAAAAACTGTTTTTT,CASSYDRVGEKLFF
-,TRBJ1-4,TRBV5-1,-,TGCGCCAGCAGCTTGGAACCCGCAGGGGTGTCTAATAATGAAAAACTGTTTTTT,CASSLEPAGVSNNEKLFF
many,TRBJ2-1,TRBV20-1,TRBD2,TGCAGTGCTAGAATCCCTAGCGGGGACAATGAGCAGTTCTTC,CSARIPSGDNEQFF
-,TRBJ2-7,TRBV20-1,-,TGCAGTGCTTTAAACAGGGCCAGCTCCTACGAGCAGTACTTC,CSALNRASSYEQYF
-,TRBJ1-1,TRBV5-1,-,TGCGCCAGCAGCTTGGAGAATTTGGGGAACACTGAAGCTTTCTTT,CASSLENLGNTEAFF
many,TRBJ2-3,TRBV28,TRBD2,TGTGCCAGCAGTTTACGGACTAGCGCCCCGGGTACGCAGTATTTT,CASSLRTSAPGTQYF
many,TRBJ1-2,TRBV15,-,TGTGCCACCAGCCGAGCGGGGGGCTATGGCTACACCTTC,CATSRAGGYGYTF
many,TRBJ2-1,TRBV5-1,-,TGCGCCAGCAGCTTGGAAGGAGTGGGGTACAATGAGCAGTTCTTC,CASSLEGVGYNEQFF
many,TRBJ2-5,TRBV5-1,-,TGCGCCAGCAGCCCCGAGGGCAGGGAAGAGACCCAGTACTTC,CASSPEGREETQYF
many,TRBJ2-1,TRBV20-1,-,TGCAGTGCTCTAGGGGGGGCCAACAATGAGCAGTTCTTC,CSALGGANNEQFF
few,TRBJ1-2,TRBV7-9,TRBD1,TGTGCCAGCAGCTTATTCCCCCAGGACAGGGGGCCTGGCTACACCTTC,CASSLFPQDRGPGYTF
many,TRBJ1-2,TRBV28,-,TGTGCCAGCAGTCGGTGGGGTGGCTACACCTTC,CASSRWGGYTF
many,TRBJ2-2,TRBV5-1,-,TGCGCCAGCAGCTCCGTGGCAGGGAGCACCGGGGAGCTGTTTTTT,CASSSVAGSTGELFF
many,TRBJ2-1,TRBV20-1,-,TGCAGTGCCCCGACCGACCTCAGCTCCTACAATGAGCAGTTCTTC,CSAPTDLSSYNEQFF
many,TRBJ1-6,TRBV7-3,TRBD1,TGTGCCAGCAGCTTGGGGGACAGTAATTCACCCCTCCACTTT,CASSLGDSNSPLHF
many,TRBJ1-3,TRBV5-1,-,TGCGCCAGCAGCTTGGACGGGCAGCTACTCTCTGGAAACACCATATATTTT,CASSLDGQLLSGNTIYF
-,TRBJ2-7,TRBV3-1,TRBD1,TGTGCCAGCAGCCAAGATGGAGGGACAGGGGGGGGCTTTTCGAAATACGAGCAGTACTTC,CASSQDGGTGGGFSKYEQYF
many,TRBJ2-7,TRBV15,-,TGTGCCACCAGCAGTAGGTCGATCGACGAGCAGTACTTC,CATSSRSIDEQYF
few,TRBJ2-1,TRBV20-1,TRBD2,TGCAGTGCTGCGTCTTCGGGGGGGCCAAATGAGCAGTTCTTC,CSAASSGGPNEQFF